Listed here are 16 T cell receptor beta chains from one sample, sequenced in a study of CD8 T cells in ankylosing spondylitis (dated by TCRdb to about 2017). On the study overall, not on this receptor specifically: Blood from ankylosing spondylitis patients appeared to be characterized by a TCR beta motif composed of under 10 highly homologous amino acid variants.

These receptors' targets are unknown. Library method: 5' RACE. For sequencing, an Illumina HiSeq 2500 was employed. TCRdb reran the public reads through fastp at Q25 and MiXCR, keeping productive beta chains. Each CDR3 protein gets just one entry, which takes the most common genes and DNA from the rows behind it. The table for this sample lists around 490,000 distinct CDR3 sequences; about 5.2% of them were counted only once. The top ten clones comprise roughly 3.5% of the sample. The sample taken for sequencing was blood, either unsorted or a sorted T cell fraction (not recorded which). Receptors originate from a male donor with ankylosing spondylitis.

This clonotype was seen ten or more times. The CDR3 nucleotides read TGCAGTGCCGTAAGGTCTGAAAAACTGTTTTTT. Amino acid sequence: CSAVRSEKLFF. The chain joins TRBV20-1 to TRBJ1-4; D is unresolved. Looked up from germline, CDR1 is DFQATT and CDR2 is SNEGSKA (reference sequence). V dropped 6 bases and J dropped 7 bases, with 9 bases sitting between them. The CDR3 has 11 residues.

The gene calls are TRBV27 and TRBJ1-5; D gene ambiguous. The germline V and J ends were trimmed by 2 bases and 3 bases, with 11 bases remaining between them. This CDR3 has 15 residues. Germline CDR1 reads MNHEY; CDR2 reads SMNVEV (reference sequence). The CDR3 reads CASSLKATDNQPQHF. The CDR3 region has the DNA TGTGCCAGCAGTTTAAAGGCAACCGACAATCAGCCCCAGCATTTT.

The chain joins TRBV28 to TRBJ1-2, with 11 nucleotides matching TRBD1. CDR1 and CDR2 (germline): MDHEN, SYDVKM. This CDR3 is 16 amino acids long. Trimming took 2 bases from V and 7 from J; bases not matched to a gene: 9. The DNA of the CDR3 is TGTGCCAGCAGTTTAACCCCCGGGGGGACAGGGGGTGGCTACACCTTC. This translates into CASSLTPGGTGGGYTF.

At least ten counts were recorded for this clonotype. The chain has TRBV6-2 or TRBV6-3 and TRBJ2-7; the D is unclear. Germline loops: CDR1 MNHEY, CDR2 SVGEGT. The CDR3 is 13 residues long. The ends were cut back, 1 base at V and 5 bases at J, with 9 bases in the middle. CDR3 coding DNA: TGTGCCAGCAGTTACTTCGTCTTTGACGAGCAGTACTTC. This sequence encodes CASSYFVFDEQYF.

This clonotype was seen ten or more times. In DNA form, the CDR3 reads TGCAGTGCTAGTACGGGGGGGCGTCAGGGGGCGATGCAAGAGACCCAGTACTTC. It codes for CSASTGGRQGAMQETQYF. The chain links TRBV20-1 to TRBJ2-5, with D perhaps assigned TRBD1 or TRBD2 (8 bases each). V lost 3 bases, J lost 2 bases, and 25 bases lay in between. Germline V lookup: CDR1 DFQATT, CDR2 SNEGSKA (reference sequence). The CDR3 has 18 amino acids.

Ten or more counts support this clonotype. The chain joins TRBV12-3 or TRBV12-4 to TRBJ2-2, with TRBD1 matching 8 bases. With V trimmed by 3 bases and J by 0 bases, 0 bases remained unmatched. This CDR3 region has 15 residues. CDR3 sequence: CASSLTGANTGELFF. CDR3 nucleotides: TGTGCCAGCAGTTTGACAGGGGCGAACACCGGGGAGCTGTTTTTT.

This clonotype was seen at least ten times. V usage is TRBV7-2 and J usage is TRBJ1-2; 7 bases agree with TRBD1. The ends lost 5 bases at V and 6 bases at J; junction bases unmatched: 6. Per germline, CDR1 SGHTA and CDR2 FQGNSA. The CDR3 loop spans 13 amino acids. In DNA form, the CDR3 reads TGTGCCAGCAGCCAAGACAGGGTTAATGGCTACACCTTC. This sequence encodes CASSQDRVNGYTF.

This clonotype was seen repeatedly, ten times or more. This sequence joins TRBV20-1 and TRBJ1-3; tentatively, D is TRBD1 (6 bases). Germline V lookup: CDR1 DFQATT, CDR2 SNEGSKA (reference sequence). The CDR3 length is 13 residues. V lost 5 bases and J 4 bases, leaving 12 bases between the germline ends. CDR3 sequence (DNA): TGCAGTGCTCCGGACAGACGCGGAAACACCATATATTTT. This gives the protein CSAPDRRGNTIYF.

This clonotype appeared many times. V and J are TRBV7-2 and TRBJ2-3; maybe TRBD2 (5 bases). This CDR3 region has 15 residues. Germline V gives CDR1 SGHTA, CDR2 FQGNSA. V was trimmed by 3 bases and J by 6 bases, leaving 16 bases between them. CDR3 nucleotide sequence: TGTGCCAGCAGCTTTGTCACTTCGCCGGGGGATACGCAGTATTTT. It specifies CASSFVTSPGDTQYF.

This clonotype has ten or more counts. The gene calls are TRBV7-3 and TRBJ2-5; tentatively, D is TRBD2 (6 bases). Germline V gene sequence: CDR1 SGHTA, CDR2 FQGTGA. The CDR3 runs 15 residues. The V gene lost 5 bases and the J gene lost 2 bases, with 15 bases spanning the gap. CDR3 loop: CASSQRAGQQETQYF. CDR3 sequence (DNA): TGTGCCAGCAGCCAGCGGGCAGGGCAGCAAGAGACCCAGTACTTC.

At least ten counts were recorded for this clonotype. The V and J genes are TRBV6-5 and TRBJ1-1; D uncertain. The CDR3 covers 14 residues. The V end was cut by 2 bases, the J end by 0 bases, with 7 bases between. Germline-derived CDR1 and CDR2 are MNHEY and SVGAGI. The CDR3: CASSYRAVNTEAFF. CDR3 DNA sequence: TGTGCCAGCAGTTACAGGGCGGTGAACACTGAAGCTTTCTTT.

In its sample, this clonotype was seen many times. The V gene is TRBV20-1, the J gene TRBJ2-5; TRBD2 is a possible D gene (7 bases). Germline V gene data show CDR1 as DFQATT and CDR2 as SNEGSKA (reference sequence). The CDR3 has 21 amino acids. The germline V and J ends were trimmed by 0 bases and 5 bases, with 34 bases remaining between them. In DNA, the CDR3 is TGCAGTGCTAGAGATCGGAAGCGGGGAATGGAGCAGGGGCCCTACTTTGAGACCCAGTACTTC. This sequence encodes CSARDRKRGMEQGPYFETQYF.

This clonotype was counted only a few times. The rearrangement joins TRBV7-9 to TRBJ2-1, with D possibly being TRBD2 (6 bases). There are 14 residues in the CDR3. Germline V gene sequence: CDR1 SEHNR, CDR2 FQNEAQ (reference sequence). V lost 1 base and J lost 8, with 12 bases in between. In DNA form, the CDR3 reads TGTGCCAGCAGCTTAGGGTCAGGGAGGCATGAGCAGTTCTTC. Translated, it gives CASSLGSGRHEQFF.

The chain couples TRBV28 to TRBJ2-3; D is possibly TRBD1 (6 bases). Trimming removed 6 bases at V and 6 bases at J, with 22 bases between. Germline CDR1 and CDR2: MDHEN and SYDVKM. The CDR3 length is 16 residues. The CDR3 protein is CASSPRGNELGDTQYF. The CDR3, as DNA: TGTGCCAGCAGCCCCAGGGGAAATGAGCTCGGGGATACGCAGTATTTT.

This clonotype has more than one count but fewer than ten. The chain carries TRBV11-2 and TRBJ2-5; TRBD2 matches at 11 bases. The J segment lost 4 bases and the V segment lost 4 bases, leaving 8 bases of the junction unmatched. This CDR3 has 16 residues. From germline, CDR1 is SGHAT and CDR2 FQNNGV. The CDR3 DNA reads TGTGCCAGCAGCTCCCGTAGCGGGAGGGCCGTAGAGACCCAGTACTTC. It translates to CASSSRSGRAVETQYF.

In its sample, this clonotype was seen many times. The CDR3 nucleotides are TGTGCCAGCAGCCCCTGGCTATTCGGGACCCAGTACTTC. Protein: CASSPWLFGTQYF. V is TRBV9 and J is TRBJ2-5; D is ambiguous. V gave up 4 bases and J gave up 7 bases, with 14 bases separating them. The CDR3 totals 13 residues. The germline V gene encodes CDR1 SGDLS and CDR2 YYNGEE.